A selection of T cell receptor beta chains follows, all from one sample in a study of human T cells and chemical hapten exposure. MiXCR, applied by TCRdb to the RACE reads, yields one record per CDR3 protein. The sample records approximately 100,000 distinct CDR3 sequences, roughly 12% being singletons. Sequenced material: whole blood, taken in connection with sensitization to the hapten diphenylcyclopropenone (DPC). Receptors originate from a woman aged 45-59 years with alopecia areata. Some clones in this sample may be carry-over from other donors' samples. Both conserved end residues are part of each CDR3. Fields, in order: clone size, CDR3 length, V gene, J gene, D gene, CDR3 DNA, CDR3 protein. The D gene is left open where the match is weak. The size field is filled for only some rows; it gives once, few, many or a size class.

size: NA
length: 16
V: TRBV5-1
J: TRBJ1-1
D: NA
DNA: TGCGCCAGCAGCTTTATGATGGGAGGTAGTCGTACTGAAGCTTTCTTT
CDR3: CASSFMMGGSRTEAFF

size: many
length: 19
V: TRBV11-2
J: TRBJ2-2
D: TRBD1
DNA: TGTGCCAGCAGCTTATTCGCGGGGACAGGGGGTTCAGTATCCGGGGAGCTGTTTTTT
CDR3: CASSLFAGTGGSVSGELFF

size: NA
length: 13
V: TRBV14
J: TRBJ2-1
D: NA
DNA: TGTGCCAGCAGCCAGGAGTTATACAATGAGCAGTTCTTC
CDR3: CASSQELYNEQFF

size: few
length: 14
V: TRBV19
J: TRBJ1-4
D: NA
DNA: TGTGCCAGTAGTATGCTAGGCTATAATGAAAAACTGTTTTTT
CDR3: CASSMLGYNEKLFF

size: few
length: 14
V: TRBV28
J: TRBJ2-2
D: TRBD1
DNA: TGTGCCAGCAGCCAGGGGGTTCTCACCGGGGAGCTGTTTTTT
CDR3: CASSQGVLTGELFF

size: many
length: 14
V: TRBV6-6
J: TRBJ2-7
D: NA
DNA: TGTGCCAGCAGTTTTTGGAAGGGGACGGGCGAGCAGTACTTC
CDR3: CASSFWKGTGEQYF

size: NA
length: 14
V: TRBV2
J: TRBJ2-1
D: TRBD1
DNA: TGTGCCAGCAGGACAGGGGGCCGGGAGCATGAGCAGTTCTTC
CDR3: CASRTGGREHEQFF

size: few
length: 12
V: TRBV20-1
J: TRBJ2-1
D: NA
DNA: TGCAGTGCTGGCCCCAACTTCGATGAGCAGTTCTTC
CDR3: CSAGPNFDEQFF

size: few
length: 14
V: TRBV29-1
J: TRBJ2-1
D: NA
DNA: TGCAGCGCGGCAAGGGGGGAGGGCCGAAGTGAGCAGTTCTTC
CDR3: CSAARGEGRSEQFF

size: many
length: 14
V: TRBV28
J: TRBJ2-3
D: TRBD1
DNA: TGTGCCAGCATCGGGACAGGGGGCAGGGATACGCAGTATTTT
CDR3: CASIGTGGRDTQYF

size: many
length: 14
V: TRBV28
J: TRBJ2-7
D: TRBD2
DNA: TGTGCCAGCAGTTCCCCCGGGACTAGCGACGAGCAGTACTTC
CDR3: CASSSPGTSDEQYF

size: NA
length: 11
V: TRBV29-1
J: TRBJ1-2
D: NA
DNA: TGCAGCGTTGAGTATCAGGGTGGCTACACCTTC
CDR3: CSVEYQGGYTF

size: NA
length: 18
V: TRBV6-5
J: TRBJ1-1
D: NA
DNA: TGTGCCAGCAGTTACTCGTCGGGCCTCACCACCCTGAACACTGAAGCTTTCTTT
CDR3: CASSYSSGLTTLNTEAFF

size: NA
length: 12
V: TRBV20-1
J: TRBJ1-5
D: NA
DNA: TGCAGTGCTAGTCCAGGCTTCCGGCCCCAGCATTTT
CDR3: CSASPGFRPQHF

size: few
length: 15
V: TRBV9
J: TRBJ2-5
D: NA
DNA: TGTGCCAGCAGCGGAACGGGACTCCCAGGGGGAGCCCAGTACTTC
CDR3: CASSGTGLPGGAQYF

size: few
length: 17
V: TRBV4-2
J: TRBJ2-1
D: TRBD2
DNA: TGTGCCAGCAGCCAAGAATCTAGCGGGCATGGCTACAATGAGCAGTTCTTC
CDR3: CASSQESSGHGYNEQFF

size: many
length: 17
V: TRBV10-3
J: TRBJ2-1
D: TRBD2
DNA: TGTGCCATCAGTGAATCACTGGGACTAGCGGTCTACAATGAGCAGTTCTTC
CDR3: CAISESLGLAVYNEQFF

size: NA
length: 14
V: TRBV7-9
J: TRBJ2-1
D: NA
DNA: TGTGCCAGCAGCATGAGGGGCAAGTACAATGAGCAGTTCTTC
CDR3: CASSMRGKYNEQFF

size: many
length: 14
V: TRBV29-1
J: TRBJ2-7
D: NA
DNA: TGCAGCGTTGGGACGGTTGCTACCCCCTACGAGCAGTACTTC
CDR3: CSVGTVATPYEQYF

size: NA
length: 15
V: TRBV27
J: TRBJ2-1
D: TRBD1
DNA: TGTGCCAGCAGTTTAACGGGACAGGGATACAATGAGCAGTTCTTC
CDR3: CASSLTGQGYNEQFF

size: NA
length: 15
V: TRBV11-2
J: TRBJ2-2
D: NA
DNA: TGTGCCAGCAGCCCGCGGCGCTCAGGTACCGGGGAGCTGTTTTTT
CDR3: CASSPRRSGTGELFF

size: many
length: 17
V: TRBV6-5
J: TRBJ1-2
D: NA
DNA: TGTGCCAGCAGTTACTCGCCTGTTTCTCCGGCTAACTATGGCTACACCTTC
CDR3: CASSYSPVSPANYGYTF

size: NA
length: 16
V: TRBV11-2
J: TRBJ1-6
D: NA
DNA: TGTGCCAGCAGCTTAGAGCCGACAGCCCCGGGATCACCCCTCCACTTT
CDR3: CASSLEPTAPGSPLHF

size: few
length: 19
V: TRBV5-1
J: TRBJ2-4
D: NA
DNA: TGCGCCAGCAGCTTTGGTCCGCAGGGCCTGACGGTAGCCAAAAACATTCAGTACTTC
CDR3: CASSFGPQGLTVAKNIQYF

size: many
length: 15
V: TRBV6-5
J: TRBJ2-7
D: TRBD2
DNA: TGTGCCAGCCGGACTAGCGGGCTCTCGGCGGCTGAGCAGTACTTC
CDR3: CASRTSGLSAAEQYF